Following are 28 T cell receptor beta chains from one sample sequenced in a study of sequential checkpoint blockade in melanoma. Treatment reported: randomized to nivolumab then ipilimumab (arm A) or the reverse (arm B). Data came from immunoSEQ multiplex PCR; TCRdb stores just in-frame clones and leaves some out. The sample has some 26,000 clones; 60% to 80% are singletons. Here the sequenced sample was CD8+ T cells sorted from blood (inferred from file names), taken from a patient given nivolumab and ipilimumab in sequence. The receptors were sampled from a human donor with melanoma.

The rearrangement joins TRBV11-2 to TRBJ1-2, with 11 bases lining up with TRBD1. This CDR3 has 17 amino acids. The V segment lost 5 bases and the J segment 8 bases; nucleotides outside the gene matches: 16. CDR1 is SGHAT and CDR2 is FQNNGV in the germline V gene. The chain's CDR3 is CASSPNRGTGGTEGYTF. The CDR3 bases are TGTGCCAGCAGCCCTAATAGGGGGACAGGGGGAACGGAGGGCTACACCTTC.

The V call is TRBV9, the J call TRBJ2-7, with 10 nucleotides matching TRBD1. V dropped 3 bases and J dropped 3; count of bases not matched to a gene: 6. The CDR3 contains 15 residues. From germline, CDR1 is SGDLS and CDR2 YYNGEE. The CDR3 DNA follows: TGTGCCAGCAGCGAAGGGACAGGGGCTATCTACGAGCAGTACTTC. It codes for CASSEGTGAIYEQYF.

This clone is a singleton in its sample. The chain is built from TRBV9 and TRBJ2-7; 7 bases match TRBD2. CDR3 length: 14 residues. Trimming took 3 bases from V and 4 from J; bases not matched to a gene: 7. Germline V gene sequence: CDR1 SGDLS, CDR2 YYNGEE. As DNA, the CDR3 is TGTGCCAGCAGCGAAGCGGGGACTCGTTACGAGCAGTACTTC. Protein product: CASSEAGTRYEQYF.

The J gene is TRBJ2-3, the V gene TRBV27; possibly TRBD2 for D (5 bases). Trimming stripped 1 base from V and 6 bases from J, with 14 bases between. The germline gives CDR1 MNHEY, CDR2 SMNVEV (reference sequence). The CDR3 totals 15 residues. CDR3 nucleotide sequence: TGTGCCAGCAGTTTATATGGGCCCCCGGGGGATACGCAGTATTTT. This gives the protein CASSLYGPPGDTQYF.

The chain carries TRBV10-3 and TRBJ1-1; TRBD1 matches at 7 bases. CDR1 is ENHRY and CDR2 is SYGVKD in the germline V gene. V shed 3 bases and J 1 base; nucleotides not matched to a gene: 5. The CDR3 loop spans 15 amino acids. The DNA for the CDR3 is TGTGCCATCAGTGACCGACAGGGCACGAACACTGAAGCTTTCTTT. Translation gives CAISDRQGTNTEAFF.

The chain employs TRBV10-1 and TRBJ1-2, with D hard to call. The CDR3 is 17 residues long. The V gene lost 5 bases and the J gene lost 4 bases, with 23 bases spanning the gap. Germline V gives CDR1 WNHNN, CDR2 SYGVQD (reference sequence). CDR3 protein: CASSLQVDRERTYGYTF. CDR3 coding DNA: TGCGCCAGCAGTTTGCAGGTAGATCGCGAAAGAACCTATGGCTACACCTTC.

The genes are TRBV4-3 and TRBJ2-3; 8 nucleotides align to TRBD2. The CDR3 runs 16 residues. The J segment lost 1 base and the V segment lost 0 bases, leaving 3 bases of the junction unmatched. Germline values: CDR1 LGHNA, CDR2 YSLEER. CDR3 DNA: TGCGCCAGCAGCCAAGATCCAGCGGGAGGCACAGATACGCAGTATTTT. This sequence encodes CASSQDPAGGTDTQYF.

V is TRBV19 and J is TRBJ1-4; 8 bases match TRBD1. This CDR3 has 16 residues. Losses at the gene ends were 7 bases for V and 4 bases for J; bases not matched to a gene: 11. Germline CDR1 reads LNHDA; CDR2 reads SQIVND (reference sequence). The DNA of the CDR3 is TGTGCCAGTATTCATGGTGGGGGACAGGTTAATGAAAAACTGTTTTTT. Translating it yields CASIHGGGQVNEKLFF.

The V and J genes are TRBV4-3 and TRBJ2-1, with 10 nucleotides matching TRBD2. The length of the CDR3 is 17 residues. Germline V CDR1 and CDR2: LGHNA, YSLEER. Trimming removed 1 base from V and 7 bases from J; junction bases left unmatched: 10. The CDR3 DNA sequence: TGCGCCAGCAGCCAAGTCTCTGCAGCGGGGGGGCCGAATGAGCAGTTCTTC. The encoded protein is CASSQVSAAGGPNEQFF.

J is TRBJ2-3 and V is TRBV27, with 13 bases fitting TRBD2. This CDR3 region has 19 residues. Germline loops: CDR1 MNHEY, CDR2 SMNVEV (reference sequence). V shed 5 bases, J shed 0 bases, and the junction held 11 bases outside the gene matches. Here the CDR3 reads CASSTRGGLAGASTDTQYF. CDR3 nucleotide sequence: TGTGCCAGCAGTACTCGCGGCGGACTAGCGGGGGCTAGCACAGATACGCAGTATTTT.

The chain combines TRBV15 with TRBJ2-7; no clear D gene. This CDR3 is built from 13 residues. V was pared by 0 bases and J by 5 bases, with 8 bases between. The germline CDR1 and CDR2 sequences are LNHNV and YYDKDF (reference sequence). The CDR3 DNA reads as TGTGCCACCAGCAGAGATCTAGTAGACGAGCAGTACTTC. Its translation is CATSRDLVDEQYF.

V usage is TRBV9 and J usage is TRBJ1-6; no clear D. The germline gives CDR1 SGDLS, CDR2 YYNGEE. V was trimmed by 0 bases and J by 10 bases, leaving 14 bases between them. The CDR3 is 15 residues long. For the CDR3, the DNA is TGTGCCAGCAGCGTAGACGCATCTCCGGGGTCACCCCTCCACTTT. It specifies CASSVDASPGSPLHF.

The chain links TRBV6-5 to TRBJ2-7, with D possibly being TRBD2 (5 bases). The CDR3 loop spans 16 amino acids. CDR1 and CDR2 (germline): MNHEY, SVGAGI. V shed 4 bases and J shed 0 bases, with 16 bases lying between them. The CDR3 bases are TGTGCCAGCAGTTCAACTTGGGAGCGCAGCTCCTACGAGCAGTACTTC. Protein product: CASSSTWERSSYEQYF.

The chain employs TRBV4-2 and TRBJ2-3; D not certain. This CDR3 spans 13 amino acids. Germline V gene sequence: CDR1 LGHNA, CDR2 YNFKEQ. The V end lost 1 base, the J end lost 7 bases, and 9 bases lay between the germline ends. CDR3 amino acids: CASSQVSLYTQYF. As DNA, the CDR3 is TGTGCCAGCAGCCAAGTAAGCCTGTATACGCAGTATTTT.

The genes are TRBV4-1 and TRBJ2-7; 12 bases match TRBD2. With 4 bases clipped from V and 4 bases from J, the junction kept 8 bases outside the gene matches. The CDR3 runs 16 residues. Germline V CDR1 and CDR2: MGHRA, YSYEKL. CDR3 DNA: TGCGCCAGCAGCCCAGAGACTAGCGGGGGTTTATACGAGCAGTACTTC. It translates to CASSPETSGGLYEQYF.

The chain is built from TRBV7-6 and TRBJ1-2, with 8 nucleotides matching TRBD1. This CDR3 contains 13 residues. V dropped 6 bases and J dropped 6; count of bases not matched to a gene: 6. CDR1 and CDR2 from the germline V gene are SGHVS and FNYEAQ. The chain's CDR3 is CASSQQTGDGYTF. CDR3 DNA: TGTGCCAGCAGTCAACAGACAGGGGATGGCTACACCTTC.

A word on this clone: Distinct nucleotide sequences in the sample also encode this CDR3. The V call is TRBV7-9, the J call TRBJ1-2; D perhaps matches TRBD1 (6 bases). CDR3 length: 13 residues. Germline CDR1 SEHNR, CDR2 FQNEAQ (reference sequence). V was pared by 0 bases and J by 6 bases, with 8 bases between. The CDR3 region is CASSLARGNGYTF. In DNA, the CDR3 is TGTGCCAGCAGCTTAGCGAGGGGGAATGGCTACACCTTC.

V usage is TRBV4-3 and J usage is TRBJ2-2; D is uncertain. Germline V CDR1 and CDR2: LGHNA, YSLEER. V lost 3 bases, J lost 0 bases, and 17 bases lay in between. The CDR3 sequence is 18 residues long. As DNA, the CDR3 is TGCGCCAGCAGCCAGAGTCTTATCGGAGCCACGAACACCGGGGAGCTGTTTTTT. Translated: CASSQSLIGATNTGELFF.

Details on this clone: With only one base between it and a far larger clone, this is likely a read error. The sample holds other DNA sequences that translate to the same CDR3. The chain combines TRBV7-9 with TRBJ1-1; D remains ambiguous. In germline, CDR1 is SEHNR, CDR2 FQNEAQ (reference sequence). V was trimmed by 4 bases and J by 3 bases, leaving 3 bases between them. The CDR3 loop spans 11 amino acids. Here the CDR3 DNA reads TGTGCCAGCAGCTCGGACACTGAAGCTTTCTTT. Translating it yields CASSSDTEAFF.

The chain has TRBV5-4 and TRBJ2-7, with 7 bases identical to TRBD1. The V and J ends lost 4 bases and 2 bases, in that order; junction bases with no gene match: 6. CDR1 is SGHNT and CDR2 is YYREEE in the germline V gene (reference sequence). This CDR3 has 14 residues. As DNA, the CDR3 is TGTGCCAGCAGCCCCGGACAGGCTACCTACGAGCAGTACTTC. Residues: CASSPGQATYEQYF.

V gene TRBV4-2 combines with J gene TRBJ2-3; 10 bases line up with TRBD2. There are 15 residues in the CDR3. V gave up 2 bases and J gave up 1 base; unmatched junction bases: 0. Germline V gene sequence: CDR1 LGHNA, CDR2 YNFKEQ. As DNA, the CDR3 is TGTGCCAGCAGCCAACTAGCGGGGGGCACAGATACGCAGTATTTT. Its protein is CASSQLAGGTDTQYF.

With regard to this clone: One end of the junction fails to match germline, which may point to a read error. J is TRBJ2-1 and V is TRBV6-4, with 10 bases that match TRBD2. Looked up from germline, CDR1 is MRHNA and CDR2 is SNTAGT. The CDR3 spans 15 residues. The CDR3 DNA is TGTGCCAGCAGTGATAGCGGGGGGCCGTACAATTCACTTATCTTC. Amino acid sequence: CASSDSGGPYNSLIF.

The chain uses TRBV9 and TRBJ2-2; 10 nucleotides line up with TRBD2. J lost 6 bases, V lost 3 bases, and 2 bases had no gene match. Germline V gives CDR1 SGDLS, CDR2 YYNGEE. This CDR3 comprises 14 residues. The CDR3 DNA follows: TGTGCCAGCAGCGGCGGACTAGCGGCCGGGGAGCTGTTTTTT. This gives the protein CASSGGLAAGELFF. Filled out from reference TRBV9 and TRBJ2-2, the complete variable domain reads DSGVTQTPKHLITATGQRVTLRCSPRSGDLSVYWYQQSLDQGLQFLIQYYNGEERAKGNILERFSAQQFPDLHSELNLSSLELGDSALYFCASSGGLAAGELFFGEGSRLTVL.

V and J are TRBV7-6 and TRBJ2-3; possible D gene TRBD1, 5 bases. CDR3 length: 15 residues. Germline V lookup: CDR1 SGHVS, CDR2 FNYEAQ. V lost 4 bases, J lost 5 bases, and 16 bases lay in between. The CDR3 loop is CASSSPILGVDTQYF. In DNA form, the CDR3 reads TGTGCCAGCAGCTCCCCTATTTTAGGGGTAGATACGCAGTATTTT.

The gene calls are TRBV6-5 and TRBJ1-1, with D unclear. The germline CDR1 and CDR2 sequences are MNHEY and SVGAGI. Trimming stripped 6 bases from V and 4 bases from J, with 12 bases between. The CDR3 consists of 13 residues. The CDR3, as DNA: TGTGCCAGCAGGGACCCAGGAGGCACTGAAGCTTTCTTT. This codes for CASRDPGGTEAFF.

The chain joins TRBV4-1 to TRBJ2-7; TRBD1 agrees at 7 bases. The germline V gene encodes CDR1 MGHRA and CDR2 YSYEKL. The CDR3 totals 14 residues. V lost 4 bases and J lost 2; bases outside the gene matches: 5. CDR3 coding DNA: TGCGCCAGCAGCCTCGGACAGGCAGCCTACGAGCAGTACTTC. Encoded protein: CASSLGQAAYEQYF.

The rearrangement uses TRBV28 and TRBJ2-4; TRBD1 might be the D (8 bases). Germline assignment: CDR1 MDHEN and CDR2 SYDVKM. The germline V and J ends were trimmed by 4 bases and 8 bases, with 12 bases remaining between them. This CDR3 has 13 residues. CDR3 loop: CASSYTGGDIQYF. As DNA, the CDR3 is TGTGCCAGCAGTTATACAGGGGGGGACATTCAGTACTTC.

The rearrangement joins TRBV5-1 to TRBJ2-3; 7 bases align to TRBD2. Germline values: CDR1 SGHRS, CDR2 YFSETQ. The CDR3 consists of 16 residues. The V and J ends lost 4 bases and 0 bases, in that order; junction bases with no gene match: 8. In nucleotides, the CDR3 is TGCGCCAGCAGCCCGCGGCGGGAGTTGAGCACAGATACGCAGTATTTT. As protein: CASSPRRELSTDTQYF.